This T cell receptor (beta chain) came from a study of T cell responses to AZD1222 COVID-19 vaccine. Whole-study results and caveats: Across the whole spike, CD4 TCRs peaked at regions 160-218 and 743-854.

Timing groups of about 4 and about 12 weeks for second doses were pooled. This table comes from immunoSEQ multiplex PCR, and its TCRdb copy is limited to in-frame clones, with some not included. The profile shows some 150,000 clones, 86% of them singletons. The CDR3 runs 19 residues. CDR1 and CDR2 from the germline V gene are LNHDA and SQIVND (reference sequence). J lost 3 bases, V lost 7 bases, and 15 bases had no gene match. Turning to this clone: Its specificity is not known. This sample also contains other DNA sequences that code for the same CDR3.

The source material was peripheral blood, sampled 28 days after the second AZD1222 dose. The genes are TRBV19 and TRBJ2-5; TRBD2 matches 15 bases. The source is an adult who received the AZD1222 COVID-19 vaccine. The CDR3 spells CASMGLAGGPTGGEETQYF. The CDR3 DNA reads as TGTGCCAGTATGGGACTAGCGGGGGGCCCTACCGGGGGGGAAGAGACCCAGTACTTC. Based on the CDR3 plus reference TRBV19 and TRBJ2-5, the full variable domain is DGGITQSPKYLFRKEGQNVTLSCEQNLNHDAMYWYRQDPGQGLRLIYYSQIVNDFQKGDIAEGYSVSREKKESFPLTVTSAQKNPTAFYLCASMGLAGGPTGGEETQYFGPGTRLLVL.